These 17 T cell receptor beta chains share one sample of origin, sequenced in a study of cytomegalovirus exposure and HLA in healthy donors. PCR was performed using 60 Vbeta and 13 Jbeta primers. Using immunoSEQ multiplex PCR, the repertoire was profiled, and TCRdb retains in-frame clones only, with some absent. This repertoire shows 130,000 or so clones, about three quarters found once; its top ten account for 6.3%. Sample: PBMCs. The receptors were gathered from a woman between 35 and 50 years old in good health and CMV-seronegative.

This clone was counted between two and nine times. The gene calls are TRBV4-1 and TRBJ2-7; 10 bases align to TRBD2. CDR3 length: 18 amino acids. Looked up from germline, CDR1 is MGHRA and CDR2 is YSYEKL. The ends lost 0 bases at V and 2 bases at J; junction bases unmatched: 10. CDR3 sequence reads: CASSQDPHSGRPPYEQYF. The CDR3 nucleotides read TGCGCCAGCAGCCAAGATCCACATAGCGGGAGGCCCCCCTACGAGCAGTACTTC.

The gene calls are TRBV9 and TRBJ2-1; unclear D gene. V gave up 2 bases and J gave up 1 base, with 13 bases separating them. Germline V lookup: CDR1 SGDLS, CDR2 YYNGEE. The length of the CDR3 is 16 residues. The CDR3 nucleotides read TGTGCCAGCAGCGTGCGCCCGGGTTGGTCCTACAATGAGCAGTTCTTC. Residues: CASSVRPGWSYNEQFF.

This clone was observed a few times. This chain connects TRBV27 to TRBJ1-3, with D possibly TRBD1 on 5 matching bases. Looked up from germline, CDR1 is MNHEY and CDR2 is SMNVEV (reference sequence). V was cut by 5 bases and J by 5 bases, with 16 bases left in between. This CDR3 spans 15 amino acids. This CDR3 is CASSRTPLSRNTIYF. For the CDR3, the DNA is TGTGCCAGCAGTCGGACACCCTTGAGCCGAAACACCATATATTTT.

With regard to this clone: One junction end disagrees with the germline gene, perhaps due to a read error. This rearrangement joins TRBV5-1 to TRBJ2-6; 9 positions agree with TRBD1. The CDR3 has 18 amino acids. CDR1 is SGHRS, CDR2 YFSETQ, per germline. The CDR3 coding sequence is TGCGCCAGCAGCTTGGGGACAGGGGCCATCTCTGGGGCCAACGGCCTGACTTTC. It codes for CASSLGTGAISGANGLTF. The full variable domain, completed using reference TRBV5-1 and TRBJ2-6, is KAGVTQTPRYLIKTRGQQVTLSCSPISGHRSVSWYQQTPGQGLQFLFEYFSETQRNKGNFPGRFSGRQFSNSRSEMNVSTLELGDSALYLCASSLGTGAISGANGLTFGAGSRLTVL.

Remarks on this clone: The junction departs from germline at one end; a sequencing error may be responsible. This CDR3 is also generated by other DNA sequences in the sample. The V call is TRBV4-1, the J call TRBJ2-1, with TRBD1 matching over 11 bases. Germline-derived CDR1 and CDR2 are MGHRA and YSYEKL. The CDR3 is 16 amino acids. CDR3 in amino acids: CASSQDGTGGYNEQFF. CDR3 DNA sequence: TGTGCCAGCAGCCAAGATGGGACAGGGGGCTACAATGAGCAGTTCTTC.

This chain joins TRBV5-1 and TRBJ2-2, with 8 bases aligning to TRBD1. This CDR3 has 18 amino acids. The junction had 15 bases not matched to a gene; V was cut back by 4 bases and J by 4 bases. Per germline, CDR1 SGHRS and CDR2 YFSETQ. As DNA, the CDR3 is TGCGCCAGCAGCCCCACCGGACAGGGTAAAGGTGGCACCGGGGAGCTGTTTTTT. Translated, it gives CASSPTGQGKGGTGELFF.

The chain has TRBV27 and TRBJ2-7; tentatively, D is TRBD2 (6 bases). This CDR3 comprises 20 residues. V lost 6 bases to trimming and J lost 0 bases, with 30 bases between them. Per the germline V gene, CDR1 is MNHEY and CDR2 is SMNVEV (reference sequence). Here the CDR3 reads CASSVLKLLGGGTTSYEQYF. The DNA for the CDR3 is TGTGCCAGCAGCGTCCTCAAATTACTCGGTGGCGGGACGACCTCCTACGAGCAGTACTTC.

J is TRBJ2-3 and V is TRBV27, with 11 bases matching TRBD2. There are 20 residues in the CDR3. The germline V gene encodes CDR1 MNHEY and CDR2 SMNVEV (reference sequence). The ends lost 3 bases at V and 6 bases at J; junction bases unmatched: 20. As DNA, the CDR3 is TGTGCCAGCAGTTTTTCGGGGTTTGGTAGCGGGAGGGCCATGGGGGATACGCAGTATTTT. It is translated as CASSFSGFGSGRAMGDTQYF.

This clone was detected once. The chain employs TRBV5-6 and TRBJ1-2, with D uncertain. The ends were cut back, 0 bases at V and 0 bases at J, with 9 bases in the middle. From germline, CDR1 is SGHDT and CDR2 YYEEEE. This CDR3 is built from 15 residues. The CDR3: CASSLDGRANYGYTF. In DNA form, the CDR3 reads TGTGCCAGCAGCTTGGACGGGAGAGCTAACTATGGCTACACCTTC.

This chain connects TRBV4-3 to TRBJ1-2; 7 bases are a match to TRBD1. The V segment lost 0 bases and the J segment 5 bases; nucleotides outside the gene matches: 9. CDR3 length equals 16 residues. CDR1 LGHNA and CDR2 YSLEER come from the germline V gene. The CDR3 DNA reads TGCGCCAGCAGCCAAGATCCCGCCCCAGGGGGGTATGGCTACACCTTC. Residues: CASSQDPAPGGYGYTF.

J is TRBJ1-1 and V is TRBV9; possibly TRBD1 for D (5 bases). CDR3 length equals 16 residues. V lost 0 bases to trimming and J lost 1 base, with 13 bases between them. The germline CDR1 and CDR2 sequences are SGDLS and YYNGEE. The CDR3 reads CASSVEEGRGNTEAFF. The CDR3 DNA sequence: TGTGCCAGCAGCGTAGAGGAGGGGAGGGGGAACACTGAAGCTTTCTTT.

This clone came up once. The V call is TRBV19, the J call TRBJ1-2, with a tentative D call TRBD1 (6 bases). This CDR3 comprises 14 residues. The ends were cut back, 6 bases at V and 0 bases at J, with 11 bases in the middle. Per the germline V gene, CDR1 is LNHDA and CDR2 is SQIVND (reference sequence). In DNA, the CDR3 is TGTGCCAGTAGCCGGGGGGCAGCTAACTATGGCTACACCTTC. This translates into CASSRGAANYGYTF. The full variable domain, in which reference TRBV19 and TRBJ1-2 provide the parts outside the CDR3, is DGGITQSPKYLFRKEGQNVTLSCEQNLNHDAMYWYRQDPGQGLRLIYYSQIVNDFQKGDIAEGYSVSREKKESFPLTVTSAQKNPTAFYLCASSRGAANYGYTFGSGTRLTVV.

The genes are TRBV19 and TRBJ2-1; D is possibly TRBD2 (5 bases). The CDR3 length is 16 residues. With 2 bases removed from V and 8 bases from J, the gap between germline ends came to 19 bases. CDR1 LNHDA and CDR2 SQIVND come from the germline V gene (reference sequence). CDR3 region: CASSIKDFKLPDEQFF. The CDR3, as DNA: TGTGCCAGTAGTATAAAGGACTTCAAGTTACCGGATGAGCAGTTCTTC.

The chain recombines TRBV10-1 with TRBJ2-3, with TRBD2 matching over 7 bases. The CDR3 has 14 amino acids. Per the germline V gene, CDR1 is WNHNN and CDR2 is SYGVQD (reference sequence). J lost 0 bases, V lost 9 bases, and 6 bases had no gene match. CDR3: CARSSGNSTDTQYF. The CDR3 bases are TGCGCCAGGTCTAGCGGAAATAGCACAGATACGCAGTATTTT.

The chain has TRBV10-3 and TRBJ1-5; tentative D call: TRBD1 (6 bases). This CDR3 spans 15 amino acids. Per germline, CDR1 ENHRY and CDR2 SYGVKD. Trimming took off 0 bases at V and 4 bases at J, with 10 bases between the two ends. The CDR3 spells CAISESGQPNQPQHF. CDR3 DNA: TGTGCCATCAGTGAGTCTGGACAGCCGAATCAGCCCCAGCATTTT.

The chain recombines TRBV4-1 with TRBJ2-1, with 14 bases matching TRBD2. Germline values: CDR1 MGHRA, CDR2 YSYEKL. The CDR3 loop spans 16 amino acids. The V segment lost 1 base and the J segment 8 bases; nucleotides outside the gene matches: 4. The DNA for the CDR3 is TGCGCCAGCAGCCAAGTGGGACTAGCGGGAGAGGATGAGCAGTTCTTC. It translates to CASSQVGLAGEDEQFF.

The chain couples TRBV28 to TRBJ2-1; weak D call: TRBD2 (6 bases). Trimming left V 5 bases short and J 0 bases short, with 11 bases between. CDR1 is MDHEN and CDR2 is SYDVKM in the germline V gene. The CDR3 loop spans 15 amino acids. The CDR3 region is CASSLGGTSYNEQFF. Written as DNA, the CDR3 is TGTGCCAGCAGTCTTGGGGGGACCTCCTACAATGAGCAGTTCTTC.